This TCR beta chain was profiled in a study of T cell changes during pregnancy in multiple sclerosis. Some clones are missing from TCRdb's copy, which holds only in-frame ones; the method was immunoSEQ multiplex PCR. The sample holds some 81,000 clones, 89% seen once. The germline V and J ends were trimmed by 5 bases and 0 bases, with 10 bases remaining between them. CDR1 GTSNPN and CDR2 SVGIG come from the germline V gene (reference sequence). The CDR3 spans 13 residues. This clone was counted only a few times. The chain couples TRBV30 to TRBJ1-1; D is perhaps TRBD1 (6 bases). The origin of this receptor is a female donor with multiple sclerosis, enrolled in a pregnancy study. The material sequenced was peripheral blood, taken before pregnancy. The CDR3 protein is CAWGQFMNTEAFF. In nucleotides, the CDR3 is TGTGCCTGGGGACAGTTTATGAACACTGAAGCTTTCTTT. The variable domain in full, with the rest retrieved from reference TRBV30 and TRBJ1-1, is SQTIHQWPATLVQPVGSPLSLECTVEGTSNPNLYWYRQAAGRGLQLLFYSVGIGQISSEVPQNLSASRPQDRQFILSSKKLLLSDSGFYLCAWGQFMNTEAFFGQGTRLTVV.